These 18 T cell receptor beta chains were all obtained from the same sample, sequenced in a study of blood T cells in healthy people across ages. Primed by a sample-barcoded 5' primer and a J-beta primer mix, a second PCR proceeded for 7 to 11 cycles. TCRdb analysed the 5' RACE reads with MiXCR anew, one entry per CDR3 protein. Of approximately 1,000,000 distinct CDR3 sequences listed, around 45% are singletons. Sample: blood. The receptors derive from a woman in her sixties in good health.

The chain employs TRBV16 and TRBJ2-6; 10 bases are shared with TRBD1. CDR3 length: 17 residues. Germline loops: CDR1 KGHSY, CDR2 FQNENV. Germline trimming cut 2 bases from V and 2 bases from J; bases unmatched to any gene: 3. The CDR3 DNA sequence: TGTGCCAGCAGCCAACCGACAGGGGGCACTGGGGCCAACGTCCTGACTTTC. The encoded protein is CASSQPTGGTGANVLTF.

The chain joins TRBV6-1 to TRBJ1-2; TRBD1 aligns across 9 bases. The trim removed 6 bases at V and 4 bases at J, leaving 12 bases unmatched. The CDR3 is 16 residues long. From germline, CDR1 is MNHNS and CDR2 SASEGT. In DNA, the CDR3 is TGTGCCAGCAGGCAACTTGTGGGACAGGGAGTCTATGGCTACACCTTC. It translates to CASRQLVGQGVYGYTF.

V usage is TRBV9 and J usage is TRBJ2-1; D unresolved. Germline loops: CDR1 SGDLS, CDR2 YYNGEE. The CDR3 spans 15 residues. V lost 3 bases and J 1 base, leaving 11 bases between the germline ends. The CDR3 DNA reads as TGTGCCAGCAGCGGCCTTGGCGCGTCCTACAATGAGCAGTTCTTC. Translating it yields CASSGLGASYNEQFF.

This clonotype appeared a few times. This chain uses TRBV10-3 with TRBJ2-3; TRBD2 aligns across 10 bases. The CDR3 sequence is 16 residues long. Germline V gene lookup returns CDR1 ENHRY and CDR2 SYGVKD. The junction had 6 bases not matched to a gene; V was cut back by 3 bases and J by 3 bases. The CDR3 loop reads CAISDLAGVGTDTQYF. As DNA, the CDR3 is TGTGCCATCAGTGATCTAGCGGGAGTGGGAACAGATACGCAGTATTTT.

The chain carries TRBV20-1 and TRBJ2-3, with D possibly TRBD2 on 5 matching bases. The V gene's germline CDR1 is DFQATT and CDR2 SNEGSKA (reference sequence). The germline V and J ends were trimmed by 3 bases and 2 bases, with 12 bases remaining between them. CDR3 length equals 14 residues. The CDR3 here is CSARFGVTTDTQYF. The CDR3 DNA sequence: TGCAGTGCTAGGTTCGGGGTAACCACAGATACGCAGTATTTT.

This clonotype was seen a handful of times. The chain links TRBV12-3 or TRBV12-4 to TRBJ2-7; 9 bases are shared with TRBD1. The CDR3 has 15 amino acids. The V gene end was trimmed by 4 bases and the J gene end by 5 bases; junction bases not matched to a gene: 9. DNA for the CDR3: TGTGCCAGCAGTTCAACCGGGACAGGGCCCCACGAGCAGTACTTC. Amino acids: CASSSTGTGPHEQYF.

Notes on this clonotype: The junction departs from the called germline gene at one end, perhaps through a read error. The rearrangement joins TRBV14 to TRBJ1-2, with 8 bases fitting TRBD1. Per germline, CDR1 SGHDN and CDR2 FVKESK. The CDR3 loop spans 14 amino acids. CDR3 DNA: TGTGCCAGCAGCTTCCGGACAGGGCCCGATGGTTACACCTTC. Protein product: CASSFRTGPDGYTF.

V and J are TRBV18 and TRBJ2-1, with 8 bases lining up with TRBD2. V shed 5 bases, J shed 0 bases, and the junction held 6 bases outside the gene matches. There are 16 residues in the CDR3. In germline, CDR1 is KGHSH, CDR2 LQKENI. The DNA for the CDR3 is TGTGCCAGCTCAAAAGCGGGAGCCTACTCCTACAATGAGCAGTTCTTC. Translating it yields CASSKAGAYSYNEQFF.

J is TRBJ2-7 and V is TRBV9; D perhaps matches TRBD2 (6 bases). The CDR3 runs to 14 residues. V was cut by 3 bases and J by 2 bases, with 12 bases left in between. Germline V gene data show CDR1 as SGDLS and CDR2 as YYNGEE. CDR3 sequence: CASSAGGEPYEQYF. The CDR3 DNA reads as TGTGCCAGCAGCGCAGGAGGGGAGCCCTACGAGCAGTACTTC.

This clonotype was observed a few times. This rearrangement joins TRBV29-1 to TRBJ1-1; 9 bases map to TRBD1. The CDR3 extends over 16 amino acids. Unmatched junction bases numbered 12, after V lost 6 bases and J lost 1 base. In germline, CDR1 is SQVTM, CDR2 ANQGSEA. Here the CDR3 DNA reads TGCAGCGTGACCGAAAGGACAGGGGCCAGGAACACTGAAGCTTTCTTT. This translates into CSVTERTGARNTEAFF.

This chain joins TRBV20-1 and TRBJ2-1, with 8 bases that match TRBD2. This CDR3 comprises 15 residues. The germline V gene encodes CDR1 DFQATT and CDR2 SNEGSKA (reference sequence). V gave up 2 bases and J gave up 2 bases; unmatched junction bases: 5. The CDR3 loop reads CSARSLAGAYNEQFF. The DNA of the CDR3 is TGCAGTGCTAGATCGCTAGCGGGTGCCTACAATGAGCAGTTCTTC.

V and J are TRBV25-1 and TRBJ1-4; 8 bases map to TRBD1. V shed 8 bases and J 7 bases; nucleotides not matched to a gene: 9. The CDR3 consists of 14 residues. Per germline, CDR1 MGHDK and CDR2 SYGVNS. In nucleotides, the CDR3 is TGTGCCAGCTCCGCCCAGGGGGCACGTGAAAAACTGTTTTTT. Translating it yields CASSAQGAREKLFF.

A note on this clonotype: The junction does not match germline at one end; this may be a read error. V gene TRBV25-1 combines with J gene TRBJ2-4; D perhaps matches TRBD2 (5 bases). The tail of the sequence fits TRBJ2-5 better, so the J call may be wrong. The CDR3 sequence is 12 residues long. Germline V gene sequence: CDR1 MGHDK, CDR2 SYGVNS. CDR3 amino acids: CAGSGLRETQYF. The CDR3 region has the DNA TGTGCCGGCAGTGGACTTCGAGAGACCCAGTACTTC.

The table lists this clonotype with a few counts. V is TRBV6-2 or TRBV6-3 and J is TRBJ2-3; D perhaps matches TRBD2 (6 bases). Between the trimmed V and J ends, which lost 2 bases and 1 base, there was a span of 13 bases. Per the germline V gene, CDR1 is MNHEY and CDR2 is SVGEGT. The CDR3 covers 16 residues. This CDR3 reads CASSYDGGEGTDTQYF. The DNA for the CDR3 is TGTGCCAGCAGTTACGACGGGGGAGAGGGCACAGATACGCAGTATTTT.

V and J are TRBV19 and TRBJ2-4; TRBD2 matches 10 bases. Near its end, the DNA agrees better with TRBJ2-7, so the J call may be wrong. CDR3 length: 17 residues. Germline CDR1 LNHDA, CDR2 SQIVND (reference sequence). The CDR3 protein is CASSIGTASGRPYEQYF. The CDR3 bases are TGTGCCAGTAGTATCGGCACGGCTAGCGGGAGACCCTACGAGCAGTACTTC.

The CDR3 DNA is TGTGCCAGCAGCGTAGACCTCCCTGACACGCGATTCTATGGCTACACCTTC. This encodes CASSVDLPDTRFYGYTF. The chain recombines TRBV9 with TRBJ1-2, with no clear D. The ends were cut back, 0 bases at V and 4 bases at J, with 19 bases in the middle. This CDR3 spans 17 amino acids. The germline V gene has CDR1 SGDLS and CDR2 YYNGEE.

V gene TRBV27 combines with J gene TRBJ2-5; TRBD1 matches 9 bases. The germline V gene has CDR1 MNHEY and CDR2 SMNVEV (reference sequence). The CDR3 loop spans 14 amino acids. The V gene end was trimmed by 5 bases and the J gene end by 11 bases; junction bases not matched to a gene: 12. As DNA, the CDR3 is TGTGCCAGCAGTGTCCGGGACAGGGTTAGAGAGCAGTACTTC. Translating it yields CASSVRDRVREQYF.

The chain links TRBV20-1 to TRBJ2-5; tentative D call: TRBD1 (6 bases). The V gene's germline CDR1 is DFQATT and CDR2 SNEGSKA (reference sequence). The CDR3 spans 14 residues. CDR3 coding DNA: TGCAGCTCGACAGGCTCTAAAGGAAAAGAGACCCAGTACTTC. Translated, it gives CSSTGSKGKETQYF.